This T cell receptor (beta chain) was captured by sequencing in a study of siplizumab effects on memory and regulatory T cells. Study-wide findings and caveats: Confirmatory evidence of suppressive function in proliferating siplizumab-culture Tregs was not obtained. A small minority of alloreactive clones were mapped to unstimulated subsets.

With regard to this clone: Its matching antigen is unknown.

The CDR3 covers 17 residues. Looked up from germline, CDR1 is MDHEN and CDR2 is SYDVKM. J was trimmed by 4 bases and V by 1 base; bases with no gene match: 9. Only in-frame clones appear in the TCRdb table, and some are missing; sequencing was by immunoSEQ multiplex PCR. Among fewer than 85,000 clones listed, roughly 94% were seen once. This clonotype was obtained from a human donor in good health. This chain joins TRBV28 and TRBJ2-1; the match to TRBD2 covers 8 bases. Sequenced: CD8+ T cells sorted from blood. CDR3 residues: CASSLYHGSGSYNEQFF. CDR3 DNA sequence: TGTGCCAGCAGTTTATACCATGGGAGCGGGAGTTACAATGAGCAGTTCTTC.